A single sample is the source of the 27 T cell receptor beta chains below, sequenced in a study of CD8 T cells in ankylosing spondylitis. From the 5' RACE reads, TCRdb called clonotypes with MiXCR, one entry per CDR3 protein. The repertoire has roughly 200,000 distinct CDR3 sequences, 25% to 30% of them found once; the top ten carry under 7%. The specimen sequenced was blood, either unsorted or a sorted T cell fraction (not recorded which). The source is a male donor with ankylosing spondylitis or in good health (not recorded which).

This clonotype was seen ten or more times. The genes are TRBV24-1 and TRBJ1-5, with D uncertain. Trimming stripped 1 base from V and 9 bases from J, with 9 bases between. Germline V gene lookup returns CDR1 KGHDR and CDR2 SFDVKD. This CDR3 is 13 amino acids long. In DNA, the CDR3 is TGTGCCACCAGTGATTTTGGCCCCACGCCCCAGCATTTT. Its protein product is CATSDFGPTPQHF.

At least ten counts were recorded for this clonotype. The chain couples TRBV11-2 to TRBJ2-7, with a weak D call TRBD1 (6 bases). The germline gives CDR1 SGHAT, CDR2 FQNNGV. V was clipped by 1 base and J by 6 bases, with 7 bases between them. This CDR3 comprises 12 residues. The CDR3 DNA sequence: TGTGCCAGCAGCTTAGCAGGGGCCGAGCAGTACTTC. Its protein product is CASSLAGAEQYF. The complete variable domain, with remaining parts taken from reference TRBV11-2 and TRBJ2-7, reads EAGVAQSPRYKIIEKRQSVAFWCNPISGHATLYWYQQILGQGPKLLIQFQNNGVVDDSQLPKDRFSAERLKGVDSTLKIQPAKLEDSAVYLCASSLAGAEQYFGPGTRLTVT.

The chain recombines TRBV4-2 with TRBJ2-1; 9 nucleotides align to TRBD2. Germline CDR1 and CDR2: LGHNA and YNFKEQ. V lost 4 bases, J lost 11 bases, and 9 bases stayed unmatched. The CDR3 consists of 14 residues. The CDR3 loop reads CASSPSATSGQQFF. Written as DNA, the CDR3 is TGTGCCAGCAGCCCCTCAGCGACTAGCGGCCAGCAGTTCTTC.

Ten or more counts support this clonotype. The CDR3 bases are TGTGCCAGCAGCACCCGGACAGCAACCTACGAGCAGTACTTC. Encoded protein: CASSTRTATYEQYF. The chain is built from TRBV7-8 and TRBJ2-7; maybe TRBD1 (6 bases). Per the germline V gene, CDR1 is SGHVS and CDR2 is FQNEAQ. This CDR3 region has 14 residues. V gave up 5 bases and J gave up 2 bases, with 13 bases separating them.

V usage is TRBV3-1 and J usage is TRBJ2-5, with 7 nucleotides matching TRBD2. Germline lookup yields CDR1 LGHDT and CDR2 YNNKEL (reference sequence). J lost 1 base, V lost 8 bases, and 19 bases had no gene match. This CDR3 has 18 amino acids. CDR3 coding DNA: TGTGCCAGCTGCAAGGAGGGGACTACCATGTTGGGCCAAGAGACCCAGTACTTC. This codes for CASCKEGTTMLGQETQYF.

This clonotype was seen many times. The rearrangement links TRBV2 to TRBJ2-5; D may be TRBD2 (5 bases). The CDR3 runs to 14 residues. The V gene lost 10 bases and the J gene lost 3 bases, with 18 bases spanning the gap. From germline, CDR1 is SNHLY and CDR2 FYNNEI. For the CDR3, the DNA is TGTGCCATTACAACGGGAATCGGTAAAGAGACCCAGTACTTC. Translation gives CAITTGIGKETQYF.

The V gene is TRBV6-1, the J gene TRBJ1-1; D possibly corresponds to TRBD1 (5 bases). Per germline, CDR1 MNHNS and CDR2 SASEGT. Trimming removed 6 bases at V and 6 bases at J, with 17 bases between. The CDR3 is made up of 14 amino acids. For the CDR3, the DNA is TGTGCCAGCAGGGACCCGCAGGGATTATCTGAAGCTTTCTTT. Translation gives CASRDPQGLSEAFF.

This chain joins TRBV7-3 and TRBJ2-1; TRBD2 matches 8 bases. J was trimmed by 0 bases and V by 5 bases; bases with no gene match: 6. CDR1 SGHTA and CDR2 FQGTGA come from the germline V gene. This CDR3 contains 16 residues. The CDR3 DNA follows: TGTGCCAGCAGCATGACTAGCGACCACTCCTACAATGAGCAGTTCTTC. Protein: CASSMTSDHSYNEQFF.

The chain carries TRBV9 and TRBJ2-1, with D perhaps TRBD2 (6 bases). There are 18 residues in the CDR3. The germline V gene has CDR1 SGDLS and CDR2 YYNGEE. Between the trimmed V and J ends, which lost 3 bases and 1 base, there was a span of 20 bases. The CDR3, as DNA: TGTGCCAGCAGCGGAGGAGGGTTCGGGCGGGCTTCCTACAATGAGCAGTTCTTC. Its translation is CASSGGGFGRASYNEQFF.

This clonotype came up many times. This chain links TRBV2 with TRBJ2-2; 7 nucleotides line up with TRBD1. Germline CDR1 and CDR2: SNHLY and FYNNEI. V trimming: 9 bases; J trimming: 4 bases; junction bases outside the gene matches: 11. The CDR3 contains 15 residues. CDR3 nucleotides: TGTGCCAGTAAGGGGTGGCAGGGGGTCACCGGGGAGCTGTTTTTT. Its protein is CASKGWQGVTGELFF.

The J gene is TRBJ1-2, the V gene TRBV20-1; TRBD1 aligns across 9 bases. The junction had 3 bases not matched to a gene; V was cut back by 5 bases and J by 8 bases. CDR1 DFQATT and CDR2 SNEGSKA come from the germline V gene (reference sequence). The CDR3 loop spans 11 amino acids. The CDR3 DNA is TGCAGTGCTGGCGACAGGGGGGGCTACACCTTC. As protein: CSAGDRGGYTF.

V usage is TRBV19 and J usage is TRBJ2-7; 10 bases are a match to TRBD2. The CDR3 is made up of 15 amino acids. CDR1 and CDR2 from the germline V gene are LNHDA and SQIVND (reference sequence). J lost 3 bases, V lost 6 bases, and 8 bases had no gene match. CDR3: CASRLTSGKIYEQYF. In nucleotides, the CDR3 is TGTGCCAGTAGACTCACTAGCGGGAAGATCTACGAGCAGTACTTC.

The sample holds a few counts of this clonotype. The V call is TRBV5-1, the J call TRBJ2-3; D call uncertain. The V gene lost 4 bases and the J gene lost 0 bases, with 6 bases spanning the gap. The CDR3 runs 13 residues. Germline CDR1 SGHRS, CDR2 YFSETQ. This chain's CDR3 is CASSGVSTDTQYF. CDR3 DNA sequence: TGCGCCAGCAGCGGGGTTAGCACAGATACGCAGTATTTT. Together with reference TRBV5-1 and TRBJ2-3, the CDR3 gives the full variable domain: KAGVTQTPRYLIKTRGQQVTLSCSPISGHRSVSWYQQTPGQGLQFLFEYFSETQRNKGNFPGRFSGRQFSNSRSEMNVSTLELGDSALYLCASSGVSTDTQYFGPGTRLTVL.

This clonotype was seen at least ten times. This chain links TRBV10-3 with TRBJ2-1; D may be TRBD1 (6 bases). V lost 6 bases, J lost 8 bases, and 17 bases lay in between. The germline gives CDR1 ENHRY, CDR2 SYGVKD. The CDR3 extends over 14 amino acids. The CDR3 sequence: CAISRQVSDDEQFF. DNA of the CDR3: TGTGCCATCAGCCGACAGGTTTCTGACGATGAGCAGTTCTTC.

The rearrangement joins TRBV20-1 to TRBJ1-2; possibly TRBD1 for D (6 bases). V shed 3 bases and J shed 3 bases, with 14 bases lying between them. Germline CDR1 is DFQATT and CDR2 is SNEGSKA (reference sequence). The CDR3 sequence is 14 residues long. DNA for the CDR3: TGCAGTGCTAGGGGAGGGGGGCAAGACTATGGCTACACCTTC. This encodes CSARGGGQDYGYTF.

At least ten counts were recorded for this clonotype. The chain recombines TRBV3-1 with TRBJ2-7, with TRBD2 matching 9 bases. V shed 6 bases and J 1 base; nucleotides not matched to a gene: 7. This CDR3 has 15 residues. Germline V lookup: CDR1 LGHDT, CDR2 YNNKEL (reference sequence). CDR3 residues: CASSPTSGYSYEQYF. The DNA for the CDR3 is TGTGCCAGCAGTCCCACTAGCGGGTATTCCTACGAGCAGTACTTC.

The chain couples TRBV29-1 to TRBJ2-3; weak D call: TRBD2 (5 bases). Germline loops: CDR1 SQVTM, CDR2 ANQGSEA. Trimming cost V 6 bases and J 2 bases, with 12 bases left between them. The CDR3 runs 13 residues. The CDR3 loop reads CSVNPGNTDTQYF. CDR3 bases: TGCAGCGTCAATCCCGGGAACACAGATACGCAGTATTTT.

This clonotype was detected only a few times. V and J are TRBV6-5 and TRBJ1-1; D gene uncertain. The V end lost 4 bases, the J end lost 2 bases, and 8 bases lay between the germline ends. CDR3 length: 13 residues. From germline, CDR1 is MNHEY and CDR2 SVGAGI. The CDR3 bases are TGTGCCAGCAGTTTGTACAGCAACACTGAAGCTTTCTTT. As protein: CASSLYSNTEAFF.

The chain couples TRBV5-1 to TRBJ1-3; D gene ambiguous. CDR3 length: 15 residues. From germline, CDR1 is SGHRS and CDR2 YFSETQ. V dropped 0 bases and J dropped 0 bases, with 7 bases sitting between them. CDR3 bases: TGCGCCAGCAGCTTGGAACAGAACTCTGGAAACACCATATATTTT. Protein: CASSLEQNSGNTIYF.

Concerning this clonotype: A clone one base away is much larger, so this may be a read error. This chain connects TRBV6-1 to TRBJ2-3; TRBD2 matches at 8 bases. Germline CDR1 MNHNS, CDR2 SASEGT. CDR3 length: 15 residues. The V segment lost 6 bases and the J segment 7 bases; nucleotides outside the gene matches: 12. As DNA, the CDR3 is TGTGCCAGCAGCCTACTGGGCGGGAGGTCACATACGCAGTATTTT. Translation: CASSLLGGRSHTQYF.

This clonotype was observed a handful of times. The chain carries TRBV29-1 and TRBJ2-5, with D perhaps matching TRBD2 (6 bases). The CDR3 contains 12 residues. V dropped 7 bases and J dropped 5 bases, with 14 bases sitting between them. Germline CDR1 SQVTM, CDR2 ANQGSEA. CDR3 amino acids: CSAGIGRETQYF. DNA of the CDR3: TGCAGCGCCGGGATTGGGAGGGAGACCCAGTACTTC. The full variable domain, completed using reference TRBV29-1 and TRBJ2-5, is SAVISQKPSRDICQRGTSLTIQCQVDSQVTMMFWYRQQPGQSLTLIATANQGSEATYESGFVIDKFPISRPNLTFSTLTVSNMSPEDSSIYLCSAGIGRETQYFGPGTRLLVL.

This clonotype was seen only a few times. The chain employs TRBV20-1 and TRBJ2-5, with a tentative D call TRBD2 (6 bases). The CDR3 totals 16 residues. The germline gives CDR1 DFQATT, CDR2 SNEGSKA (reference sequence). Between the trimmed V and J ends, which lost 3 bases and 2 bases, there was a span of 19 bases. CDR3 loop: CSARPGVGTGQETQYF. The CDR3, as DNA: TGCAGTGCTAGGCCGGGTGTCGGGACTGGACAAGAGACCCAGTACTTC.

The chain joins TRBV10-3 to TRBJ2-7; either TRBD1 or TRBD2 may supply D (6 bases each). V lost 6 bases to trimming and J lost 3 bases, with 21 bases between them. The CDR3 is 16 amino acids. Germline V lookup: CDR1 ENHRY, CDR2 SYGVKD. CDR3 residues: CAIRGTDTGHLYEQYF. Here the CDR3 DNA reads TGTGCCATCAGGGGGACTGATACGGGACACCTCTACGAGCAGTACTTC.

This sequence joins TRBV28 and TRBJ2-7; 8 positions agree with TRBD2. The V gene's germline CDR1 is MDHEN and CDR2 SYDVKM. The CDR3 runs 15 residues. The trim removed 5 bases at V and 3 bases at J, leaving 9 bases unmatched. For the CDR3, the DNA is TGTGCCAGCAGTCTAGAGTCCGGGACTAGCTACGAGCAGTACTTC. Residues: CASSLESGTSYEQYF.

This clonotype was observed a handful of times. The chain employs TRBV20-1 and TRBJ2-5; 9 positions agree with TRBD2. Per the germline V gene, CDR1 is DFQATT and CDR2 is SNEGSKA (reference sequence). The junction had 16 bases not matched to a gene; V was cut back by 1 base and J by 1 base. This CDR3 is built from 19 residues. As DNA, the CDR3 is TGCAGTGCTAGAGTCCCCCGGGGGAAGGCTAGCGGGGCCCAAGAGACCCAGTACTTC. Amino acid sequence: CSARVPRGKASGAQETQYF.

Ten or more counts support this clonotype. The chain has TRBV20-1 and TRBJ2-5; TRBD2 matches 8 bases. This CDR3 region has 13 residues. CDR1 and CDR2 (germline): DFQATT, SNEGSKA (reference sequence). V lost 5 bases to trimming and J lost 0 bases; unmatched junction nucleotides: 2. The CDR3 spells CSASSGYQETQYF. The DNA of the CDR3 is TGCAGTGCTTCTAGCGGGTACCAAGAGACCCAGTACTTC.

This clonotype appeared many times. V usage is TRBV6-1 and J usage is TRBJ2-3, with D perhaps matching TRBD1 (6 bases). CDR1 and CDR2 (germline): MNHNS, SASEGT. CDR3 length: 16 residues. V gave up 8 bases and J gave up 0 bases, with 18 bases separating them. CDR3: CASRQQGSPSTDTQYF. CDR3 DNA sequence: TGTGCCAGCCGACAACAGGGTTCCCCTAGCACAGATACGCAGTATTTT.